The 19 T cell receptor beta chains listed next were all sequenced from one sample in a study of cytomegalovirus exposure and HLA in healthy donors. The PCR ran on 60 Vbeta and 13 Jbeta primers. Only in-frame clones appear in the TCRdb table, and some are missing; sequencing was by immunoSEQ multiplex PCR. The sample gives about 300,000 clones, 86% of which show up once; less than 4% is in the top ten. Sequencing was done on a sample of PBMCs. The receptors originated from a man aged 40-49 years in good health and CMV-seropositive.

The chain couples TRBV2 to TRBJ2-2; 9 bases align to TRBD1. This CDR3 contains 15 residues. Germline CDR1 and CDR2: SNHLY and FYNNEI. V lost 4 bases to trimming and J lost 4 bases; unmatched junction nucleotides: 4. This chain's CDR3 is CASSAETGGTGELFF. The CDR3 DNA reads TGTGCCAGCAGTGCTGAGACAGGGGGCACCGGGGAGCTGTTTTTT.

This clone was counted between two and nine times. The rearrangement uses TRBV6-6 and TRBJ2-7, with a weak D call TRBD1 (6 bases). V dropped 2 bases and J dropped 0 bases, with 11 bases sitting between them. This CDR3 spans 15 amino acids. Germline CDR1 MNHNY, CDR2 SVGAGI (reference sequence). The chain's CDR3 is CASSYEDSSSYEQYF. As DNA, the CDR3 is TGTGCCAGCAGTTACGAGGACAGCAGCTCCTACGAGCAGTACTTC.

V usage is TRBV28 and J usage is TRBJ2-1; 7 nucleotides match TRBD1. Germline CDR1 MDHEN, CDR2 SYDVKM. This CDR3 spans 15 amino acids. The ends lost 1 base at V and 3 bases at J; junction bases unmatched: 3. The CDR3 DNA reads as TGTGCCAGCAGTTTATTTGGACAGGTCTACAATGAGCAGTTCTTC. Its protein is CASSLFGQVYNEQFF.

The count of this clone is one. The V call is TRBV2, the J call TRBJ2-1, with 7 bases that match TRBD2. Germline trimming cut 5 bases from V and 2 bases from J; bases unmatched to any gene: 6. Looked up from germline, CDR1 is SNHLY and CDR2 is FYNNEI. This CDR3 spans 15 amino acids. The chain's CDR3 is CASSQTSTAYNEQFF. The CDR3 DNA sequence: TGTGCCAGCAGTCAGACTAGCACCGCCTACAATGAGCAGTTCTTC.

The CDR3 DNA is TGTGCCAGCAGTTTACCAACTTCCTCAGCGGGAGCTAATGAAAAACTGTTTTTT. As protein: CASSLPTSSAGANEKLFF. The gene calls are TRBV28 and TRBJ1-4, with D unresolved. Germline CDR1 and CDR2: MDHEN and SYDVKM. This CDR3 has 18 residues. V dropped 2 bases and J dropped 3 bases, with 19 bases sitting between them. The full variable domain, with the rest looked up from reference TRBV28 and TRBJ1-4, is DVKVTQSSRYLVKRTGEKVFLECVQDMDHENMFWYRQDPGLGLRLIYFSYDVKMKEKGDIPEGYSVSREKKERFSLILESASTNQTSMYLCASSLPTSSAGANEKLFFGSGTQLSVL.

The chain uses TRBV1 and TRBJ2-7; TRBD1 is taken as the D call from the table, unchecked against the DNA. TRBV1 is labeled a pseudogene. The CDR3 length is 15 residues. The CDR3 is CTSSQDDPSSVEQYF. Written as DNA, the CDR3 is TGCACCAGCAGCCAAGATGATCCATCTTCAGTCGAGCAGTACTTC.

The chain links TRBV19 to TRBJ1-3; no reliable D call. Germline lookup yields CDR1 LNHDA and CDR2 SQIVND (reference sequence). The V gene lost 5 bases and the J gene lost 1 base, with 12 bases spanning the gap. The CDR3 spans 15 residues. CDR3 protein: CASSGRGYSGNTIYF. The CDR3 DNA sequence: TGTGCCAGTAGTGGACGGGGATATTCTGGAAACACCATATATTTT. Full variable domain (remainder filled in from reference TRBV19 and TRBJ1-3): DGGITQSPKYLFRKEGQNVTLSCEQNLNHDAMYWYRQDPGQGLRLIYYSQIVNDFQKGDIAEGYSVSREKKESFPLTVTSAQKNPTAFYLCASSGRGYSGNTIYFGEGSWLTVV.

This clone was seen a handful of times. V and J are TRBV2 and TRBJ1-4, with D possibly matching TRBD1 (5 bases). Germline V gives CDR1 SNHLY, CDR2 FYNNEI. This CDR3 has 13 residues. The V end was cut by 4 bases, the J end by 5 bases, with 8 bases between. The CDR3 reads CASSGRVNEKLFF. The CDR3 DNA is TGTGCCAGCAGTGGCAGGGTGAATGAAAAACTGTTTTTT.

This chain uses TRBV6-6 with TRBJ2-7, with D perhaps TRBD1 (6 bases). Germline V gene lookup returns CDR1 MNHNY and CDR2 SVGAGI (reference sequence). Trimming left V 2 bases short and J 5 bases short, with 16 bases between. There are 15 residues in the CDR3. CDR3 sequence reads: CASSYESTGINEQYF. DNA for the CDR3: TGTGCCAGCAGTTACGAAAGCACAGGGATCAACGAGCAGTACTTC.

The chain couples TRBV30 to TRBJ1-5; weak D call: TRBD1 (6 bases). The germline V gene has CDR1 GTSNPN and CDR2 SVGIG (reference sequence). V gave up 4 bases and J gave up 1 base, with 17 bases separating them. The CDR3 contains 16 residues. CDR3 DNA: TGTGCCTGGAACCTCTTCAGGGGAGTAAGCAATCAGCCCCAGCATTTT. Encoded protein: CAWNLFRGVSNQPQHF.

The J gene is TRBJ1-2, the V gene TRBV27, with D possibly matching TRBD1 (5 bases). Germline V gives CDR1 MNHEY, CDR2 SMNVEV (reference sequence). Deletions cut 2 bases from V and 2 bases from J, with 15 bases between. The CDR3 runs to 16 residues. The CDR3 DNA sequence: TGTGCCAGCAGTTTAACCCCGCCAGGGTCCAACTATGGCTACACCTTC. Protein product: CASSLTPPGSNYGYTF.

This chain connects TRBV6-5 to TRBJ2-5; perhaps TRBD1 as D (6 bases). Near its end, the DNA agrees better with TRBJ2-7, so the J call may be wrong. The length of the CDR3 is 11 residues. Germline V gene lookup returns CDR1 MNHEY and CDR2 SVGAGI. The CDR3 here is CASTRGYEQYF. The CDR3 DNA reads TGTGCCAGCACCAGGGGTTACGAGCAGTACTTC.

This clone appeared once. V usage is TRBV11-2 and J usage is TRBJ2-7; D remains unclear. The germline V and J ends were trimmed by 4 bases and 2 bases, with 3 bases remaining between them. The germline V gene has CDR1 SGHAT and CDR2 FQNNGV. The CDR3 loop spans 11 amino acids. The CDR3 reads CASSYTYEQYF. The DNA of the CDR3 is TGTGCCAGCAGCTATACCTACGAGCAGTACTTC. Drawing the rest from reference TRBV11-2 and TRBJ2-7, the complete variable domain is EAGVAQSPRYKIIEKRQSVAFWCNPISGHATLYWYQQILGQGPKLLIQFQNNGVVDDSQLPKDRFSAERLKGVDSTLKIQPAKLEDSAVYLCASSYTYEQYFGPGTRLTVT.

The genes are TRBV12-2 and TRBJ1-2; the table names TRBD1, a call not compared with the DNA. TRBV12-2 is a documented pseudogene. The CDR3 loop spans 14 amino acids. The CDR3 nucleotides read TGTGCAAGTCGCCCGCCCGACAGACATTATGGCTACACCTTC. Protein: CASRPPDRHYGYTF.

The rearrangement joins TRBV7-9 to TRBJ2-5; D perhaps matches TRBD2 (5 bases). The germline gives CDR1 SEHNR, CDR2 FQNEAQ (reference sequence). This CDR3 region has 14 residues. Trimming left V 1 base short and J 7 bases short, with 13 bases between. As DNA, the CDR3 is TGTGCCAGCAGCTTAGTTCGGGAATTCGGGACCCAGTACTTC. This encodes CASSLVREFGTQYF.

There are a few counts of this clone. The rearrangement joins TRBV28 to TRBJ1-3, with 9 bases fitting TRBD1. Germline V gene sequence: CDR1 MDHEN, CDR2 SYDVKM. This CDR3 contains 13 residues. V gave up 8 bases and J gave up 5 bases; unmatched junction bases: 4. The CDR3 DNA reads TGTGCCAGCGGGACAGGGTCTAGAAACACCATATATTTT. It codes for CASGTGSRNTIYF. Complete variable domain (other parts from reference TRBV28 and TRBJ1-3): DVKVTQSSRYLVKRTGEKVFLECVQDMDHENMFWYRQDPGLGLRLIYFSYDVKMKEKGDIPEGYSVSREKKERFSLILESASTNQTSMYLCASGTGSRNTIYFGEGSWLTVV.

DNA of the CDR3: TGTGCCAGCAGCCCATTGGACAGAATAAATTACGAGCAGTACTTC. It is translated as CASSPLDRINYEQYF. V and J are TRBV7-8 and TRBJ2-7, with a possible D match to TRBD1 (6 bases). Germline lookup yields CDR1 SGHVS and CDR2 FQNEAQ. The length of the CDR3 is 15 residues. Trimming removed 5 bases at V and 4 bases at J, with 18 bases between.

The rearrangement links TRBV10-1 to TRBJ2-7; 7 bases are a match to TRBD1. CDR3 size: 14 residues. Losses at the gene ends were 3 bases for V and 2 bases for J; bases not matched to a gene: 4. The V gene's germline CDR1 is WNHNN and CDR2 SYGVQD (reference sequence). CDR3 DNA: TGCGCCAGCAGTGACTCGCAGGGGGCCTACGAGCAGTACTTC. This encodes CASSDSQGAYEQYF.

Only one count was recorded for this clone. This rearrangement joins TRBV30 to TRBJ1-5; D remains ambiguous. The germline V gene has CDR1 GTSNPN and CDR2 SVGIG (reference sequence). V was trimmed by 1 base and J by 1 base, leaving 14 bases between them. The CDR3 is made up of 16 amino acids. In DNA form, the CDR3 reads TGTGCCTGGAGTGGATCCTGCTGGGCAAGCAATCAGCCCCAGCATTTT. It codes for CAWSGSCWASNQPQHF.